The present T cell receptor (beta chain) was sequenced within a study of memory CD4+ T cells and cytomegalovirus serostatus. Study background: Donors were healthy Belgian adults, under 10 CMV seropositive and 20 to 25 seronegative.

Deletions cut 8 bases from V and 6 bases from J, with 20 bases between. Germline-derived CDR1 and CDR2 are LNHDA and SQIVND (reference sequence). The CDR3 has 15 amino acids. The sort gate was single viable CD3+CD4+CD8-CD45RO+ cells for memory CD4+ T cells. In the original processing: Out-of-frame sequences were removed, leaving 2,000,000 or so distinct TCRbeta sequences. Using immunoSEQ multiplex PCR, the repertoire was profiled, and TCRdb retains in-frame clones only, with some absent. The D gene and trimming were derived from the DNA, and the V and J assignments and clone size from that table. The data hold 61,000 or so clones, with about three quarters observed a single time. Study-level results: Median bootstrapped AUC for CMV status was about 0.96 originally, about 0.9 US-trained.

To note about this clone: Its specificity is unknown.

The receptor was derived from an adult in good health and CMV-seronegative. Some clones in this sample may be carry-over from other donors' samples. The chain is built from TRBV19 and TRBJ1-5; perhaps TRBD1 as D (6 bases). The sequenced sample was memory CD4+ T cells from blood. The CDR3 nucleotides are TGTGCCAGTGCTCGGAGGGGGGGGAACGGTCAGCCCCAGCATTTT. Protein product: CASARRGGNGQPQHF.